Following are 5 T cell receptor beta chains from one sample sequenced in a study of shared clonotypes between healthy human individuals. Profiled with immunoSEQ multiplex PCR; TCRdb holds only in-frame clones, not every one. Here the sample spans 550,000 to 600,000 clones, roughly four fifths being singletons. Sequencing input: PBMCs. Source of these receptors: a middle-aged woman in good health. Some clones in this sample may be carry-over from other donors' samples.

The V gene is TRBV27, the J gene TRBJ2-7, with D unclear. The germline V gene encodes CDR1 MNHEY and CDR2 SMNVEV (reference sequence). Trimming pared 4 bases from V and 2 bases from J, leaving 9 bases between. The CDR3 covers 13 residues. The CDR3 sequence is CASSSRATYEQYF. The CDR3 DNA reads TGTGCCAGCAGTTCCCGGGCTACCTACGAGCAGTACTTC.

The V gene is TRBV18, the J gene TRBJ1-1, with D unclear. V lost 3 bases to trimming and J lost 0 bases, with 8 bases between them. The CDR3 spans 14 residues. CDR1 and CDR2 from the germline V gene are KGHSH and LQKENI. The CDR3 region is CASSPREVNTEAFF. As DNA, the CDR3 is TGTGCCAGCTCACCCCGGGAGGTGAACACTGAAGCTTTCTTT.

This clone was detected only a few times. The gene calls are TRBV4-2 and TRBJ2-2; 7 positions match TRBD2. The CDR3 consists of 15 residues. Germline CDR1 reads LGHNA; CDR2 reads YNFKEQ. Unmatched junction bases numbered 7, after V lost 6 bases and J lost 3 bases. The CDR3 loop reads CASRVAGEDTGELFF. As DNA, the CDR3 is TGTGCCAGCAGGGTGGCGGGAGAGGACACCGGGGAGCTGTTTTTT.

This clone was recorded once. The chain joins TRBV7-6 to TRBJ1-1; D might be TRBD1 (5 bases). Trimming pared 5 bases from V and 1 base from J, leaving 11 bases between. This CDR3 has 14 amino acids. CDR1 SGHVS and CDR2 FNYEAQ come from the germline V gene. CDR3 nucleotide sequence: TGTGCCAGCAGCCCTACAGGATCGAACACTGAAGCTTTCTTT. This translates into CASSPTGSNTEAFF.

The CDR3 nucleotides are TGCGCCAGCAGATCATGGGACGAAGATACGCAGTATTTT. It yields the protein CASRSWDEDTQYF. This sequence joins TRBV10-2 and TRBJ2-3; tentatively, D is TRBD1 or TRBD2 (5 bases each). Deletions cut 6 bases from V and 5 bases from J, with 12 bases between. The CDR3 spans 13 residues. The germline V gene has CDR1 WSHSY and CDR2 SAAADI.